Sequencing of this TCR beta chain was carried out in a study of T cell repertoires in cytomegalovirus infection. Study details: Public TCR beta signatures marked donors with CMV infection and the matching HLA. Study-wide results and caveats: Individuals carrying CMV plus the relevant HLA were identified by cumulative frequency of public TCR beta families. In two of eight donors, the top clonotype was HLA-C-restricted CMV-specific.

One entry per CDR3 protein, called by TCRdb with MiXCR from the reads. The sample shows over 300,000 distinct CDR3 sequences, more than 8% of them seen only once. Deletions cut 6 bases from V and 3 bases from J, with 5 bases between. The CDR3 spans 11 residues. This clonotype was counted many times. Antigen unknown. This chain uses TRBV12-3 or TRBV12-4 with TRBJ2-5; D unclear. The specimen sequenced was PBMCs. The sequence was collected from a human donor in good health (CMV status not recorded). Some clones in this sample may be carry-over from other donors' samples. CDR3 sequence: CASRREETQYF. The CDR3 DNA reads TGTGCCAGCAGGCGAGAAGAGACCCAGTACTTC.